Below, 18 T cell receptor beta chains from the same sample are listed, as sequenced in a study of blood T cell repertoires in COVID-19. Method: immunoSEQ multiplex PCR; TCRdb's copy keeps in-frame clones and lacks some. Counted here are about 83,000 clones, more than 80% occurring once; the ten biggest clones make up less than 20%. Material: peripheral blood. These receptor sequences come from an elderly woman with acute or convalescent COVID-19.

The count of this clone is one. The J gene is TRBJ2-6, the V gene TRBV5-1, with TRBD1 matching over 10 bases. The CDR3 has 18 amino acids. With 0 bases clipped from V and 0 bases from J, the junction kept 3 bases outside the gene matches. Looked up from germline, CDR1 is SGHRS and CDR2 is YFSETQ. The CDR3 coding sequence is TGCGCCAGCAGCTTGGGCGGGACAGGGGTCTCTGGGGCCAACGTCCTGACTTTC. Its protein is CASSLGGTGVSGANVLTF.

This rearrangement joins TRBV11-3 to TRBJ2-3, with a possible D match to TRBD2 (5 bases). Germline V gene lookup returns CDR1 SGHNT and CDR2 YENEEA. The length of the CDR3 is 14 residues. V was cut by 8 bases and J by 0 bases, with 12 bases left in between. The CDR3: CASQPRESTDTQYF. Here the CDR3 DNA reads TGTGCCAGCCAGCCACGGGAAAGCACAGATACGCAGTATTTT.

This chain connects TRBV7-3 to TRBJ2-2, with D possibly being TRBD1 (6 bases). Trimming left V 5 bases short and J 8 bases short, with 15 bases between. From germline, CDR1 is SGHTA and CDR2 FQGTGA. CDR3 length equals 14 residues. CDR3 nucleotide sequence: TGTGCCAGCAGCAAGGACAGCGTTCAAGGGGAGCTGTTTTTT. Protein sequence: CASSKDSVQGELFF.

Written as DNA, the CDR3 is TGTGCCAGCAGCGTAGGATTAAGCGGGGGGGCCTCAGATACGCAGTATTTT. It codes for CASSVGLSGGASDTQYF. The chain is built from TRBV9 and TRBJ2-3; 10 bases are a match to TRBD2. CDR1 and CDR2 (germline): SGDLS, YYNGEE. Trimming cost V 0 bases and J 4 bases; bases outside gene matches: 8. This CDR3 comprises 17 residues.

CDR3 DNA: TGTGCCAGCAGCCTTGACAGCCACCAAGAGACCCAGTACTTC. This gives the protein CASSLDSHQETQYF. The chain uses TRBV11-3 and TRBJ2-5; possible D gene TRBD1, 5 bases. The CDR3 has 14 amino acids. V was pared by 5 bases and J by 0 bases, with 10 bases between. Per the germline V gene, CDR1 is SGHNT and CDR2 is YENEEA.

The V and J genes are TRBV27 and TRBJ2-1; possible D gene TRBD2, 6 bases. Deletions cut 4 bases from V and 9 bases from J, with 16 bases between. The CDR3 length is 14 residues. The germline CDR1 and CDR2 sequences are MNHEY and SMNVEV (reference sequence). CDR3 in amino acids: CASSSYLAVGEQFF. The CDR3, as DNA: TGTGCCAGCAGTTCCTACTTAGCGGTCGGTGAGCAGTTCTTC.

V and J are TRBV10-1 and TRBJ1-2; no clear D gene. This CDR3 has 13 amino acids. Germline V gene sequence: CDR1 WNHNN, CDR2 SYGVQD (reference sequence). The V gene lost 0 bases and the J gene lost 8 bases, with 10 bases spanning the gap. The CDR3 reads CASSESTPGGYTF. In nucleotides, the CDR3 is TGCGCCAGCAGTGAGTCGACCCCGGGAGGCTACACCTTC.

This sequence joins TRBV5-4 and TRBJ2-7, with 8 bases identical to TRBD2. The CDR3 has 14 amino acids. Germline V gene sequence: CDR1 SGHNT, CDR2 YYREEE (reference sequence). Trimming removed 3 bases from V and 0 bases from J; junction bases left unmatched: 2. The CDR3 nucleotides are TGTGCCAGCAGCTACGGGACTAGCTCCTACGAGCAGTACTTC. It translates to CASSYGTSSYEQYF.

The V and J genes are TRBV7-2 and TRBJ1-6; 7 nucleotides agree with TRBD1. This CDR3 comprises 14 residues. Trimming removed 3 bases from V and 5 bases from J; junction bases left unmatched: 1. Germline CDR1 and CDR2: SGHTA and FQGNSA. Written as DNA, the CDR3 is TGTGCCAGCAGCTTCGGGACAGATAATTCACCCCTCCACTTT. Translation gives CASSFGTDNSPLHF.

This chain links TRBV3-1 (or the pseudogene TRBV3-2) with TRBJ2-6, with 8 bases matching TRBD2. Germline assignment: CDR1 LGHDT and CDR2 YNNKEL (reference sequence). The CDR3 contains 17 residues. V trimming: 4 bases; J trimming: 0 bases; junction bases outside the gene matches: 5. Here the CDR3 reads CASSLRGAGSGANVLTF. The CDR3 DNA is TGTGCCAGCAGCCTGCGGGGGGCCGGCTCTGGGGCCAACGTCCTGACTTTC.

The gene calls are TRBV6-6 and TRBJ2-3; 9 bases are shared with TRBD2. The CDR3 runs 16 residues. Germline trimming cut 2 bases from V and 7 bases from J; bases unmatched to any gene: 10. The germline CDR1 and CDR2 sequences are MNHNY and SVGAGI (reference sequence). The CDR3 nucleotides are TGTGCCAGCAGTTACGCAGCGGGGGGACTCACGAATACGCAGTATTTT. This sequence encodes CASSYAAGGLTNTQYF.

This clone was found many times. One end of the junction varies from germline; a read error may be responsible. V and J are TRBV7-7 and TRBJ2-3; the match to TRBD2 covers 13 bases. The CDR3 totals 15 residues. Germline CDR1 is SSHAT and CDR2 is FNYEAQ (reference sequence). The CDR3 DNA sequence: TGTGCTAGCAGCATAGGACTAGCGGGGGCAGATACGCAGTATTTT. Amino acid sequence: CASSIGLAGADTQYF.

Only a few counts were recorded for this clone. The chain joins TRBV10-3 to TRBJ2-2; D possibly corresponds to TRBD1 (6 bases). Germline-derived CDR1 and CDR2 are ENHRY and SYGVKD. Trimming pared 3 bases from V and 0 bases from J, leaving 8 bases between. The CDR3 spans 15 residues. The CDR3 loop reads CAISEQGTNTGELFF. Here the CDR3 DNA reads TGTGCCATCAGTGAACAGGGCACGAACACCGGGGAGCTGTTTTTT.

The chain is built from TRBV5-4 and TRBJ2-3; D might be TRBD2 (6 bases). Trimming pared 4 bases from V and 0 bases from J, leaving 21 bases between. There are 18 residues in the CDR3. Germline V gene data show CDR1 as SGHNT and CDR2 as YYREEE (reference sequence). CDR3: CASSRGGWGASSTDTQYF. The CDR3 region has the DNA TGTGCCAGCAGCAGGGGAGGTTGGGGTGCCAGCAGCACAGATACGCAGTATTTT.

The chain links TRBV7-3 to TRBJ1-1; D not resolved. V lost 2 bases and J lost 1, with 8 bases in between. The CDR3 has 14 amino acids. The germline V gene encodes CDR1 SGHTA and CDR2 FQGTGA. CDR3 protein: CASSLQPGNTEAFF. The CDR3 DNA sequence: TGTGCCAGCAGCTTACAGCCAGGGAACACTGAAGCTTTCTTT.

V and J are TRBV28 and TRBJ1-1; D not resolved. The CDR3 length is 11 residues. In germline, CDR1 is MDHEN, CDR2 SYDVKM. Trimming removed 10 bases at V and 5 bases at J, with 11 bases between. The DNA for the CDR3 is TGTGCCACTAGTGGCTGGACTGAAGCTTTCTTT. This gives the protein CATSGWTEAFF.

V and J are TRBV4-2 and TRBJ1-1, with a possible D match to TRBD1 (6 bases). This CDR3 region has 15 residues. Germline values: CDR1 LGHNA, CDR2 YNFKEQ. V gave up 1 base and J gave up 6 bases, with 15 bases separating them. The CDR3 sequence is CASSQGDTQQAEAFF. The CDR3, as DNA: TGTGCCAGCAGCCAAGGGGACACCCAGCAGGCTGAAGCTTTCTTT.

This rearrangement joins TRBV6-4 to TRBJ2-3, with D maybe TRBD2 (7 bases). CDR3 length equals 16 residues. Germline values: CDR1 MRHNA, CDR2 SNTAGT. With 2 bases removed from V and 2 bases from J, the gap between germline ends came to 14 bases. CDR3 nucleotide sequence: TGTGCCAGCAGTGACCAGGGGACTACTTCCACAGATACGCAGTATTTT. Its translation: CASSDQGTTSTDTQYF.